This T cell receptor beta chain was recorded in a study of blood T cell repertoires in COVID-19. Study summary: Collection of acute and convalescent COVID-19 samples took place in the United States, Italy and Spain. Sample material is recorded as cDNA or gDNA derived from T cells, B-cell-depleted T cells, or PBMCs.

This CDR3 contains 16 residues. V lost 0 bases, J lost 3 bases, and 4 bases stayed unmatched. Looked up from germline, CDR1 is SGHRS and CDR2 is YFSETQ. Sequencing used immunoSEQ multiplex PCR; TCRdb keeps in-frame clones, though not all of them. The sample yields 95,000 to 110,000 clones, 82% seen once. V and J are TRBV5-1 and TRBJ2-1; TRBD1 matches 9 bases. The sample comprised peripheral blood. This TCR derives from a man aged 60 to 69 with acute or convalescent COVID-19. CDR3 in amino acids: CASSLVGQGIYNEQFF. CDR3 DNA: TGCGCCAGCAGCTTGGTAGGACAGGGGATCTACAATGAGCAGTTCTTC.